Listed here is a single TCR beta chain. Its specificity is not known. Individual cDNA molecules each received unique molecular identifiers attached to them. TCRdb called the 5' RACE reads again in MiXCR, with one record for every CDR3 protein. The data show tens of thousands of distinct CDR3 sequences, about a sixth seen once. The CDR3 consists of 17 residues. Germline V gene lookup returns CDR1 SGHAT and CDR2 FQNNGV. After removal of 1 base from V and 3 bases from J, the junction contained 8 bases not matched to a gene. The data belong to a study of early T cells in non-severe SARS-CoV-2 infection. Overall study context: The input, bulk RNA from unsorted whole blood, was sequenced, and chains were unpaired. Whole-study results and caveats: VDJdb matching, biased toward anti-spike CD8 responses, missed private and CD4 specificities.

V usage is TRBV11-2 and J usage is TRBJ2-1, with 8 positions matching TRBD2. This receptor was taken from an adult who was a healthcare worker with PCR-confirmed SARS-CoV-2 infection or an uninfected control (not recorded which). Input material: whole blood. This chain's CDR3 is CASSLAPAGALYNEQFF. Here the CDR3 DNA reads TGTGCCAGCAGCTTAGCCCCAGCGGGGGCCCTCTACAATGAGCAGTTCTTC.